This is a list of T cell receptor beta chains from one sample in a study of a mutant IDH1 vaccine in newly diagnosed glioma. The assay was immunoSEQ multiplex PCR, and TCRdb's table has in-frame clones only and misses some. The sample yields around 27,000 clones, 65% to 85% seen once. No cognate antigen is known for these TCRs. The source material was PBMCs, sampled from a glioma patient whose treatment included an IDH1 peptide vaccine. The origin of the receptors is a woman between 18 and 30 years old with glioma. CDR3s include the opening cysteine and the closing phenylalanine or tryptophan. Fields, in order: D gene, V gene, clone size, J gene, CDR3 DNA, CDR3 protein. The D gene is left open where the match is weak. Size tells how often a clone was seen (once, few, many) or the class of an expanded clone, and some rows leave it out.

>NA|TRBV7-9|NA|TRBJ2-7
TGTGCCAGCAGCCCTATCCAGGTCGAGCAGTACTTC
CASSPIQVEQYF
>NA|TRBV5-1|NA|TRBJ1-1
TGCGCCAGCAGCATACACGACCGGGACGGCCGCGAGGCTTTCTTT
CASSIHDRDGREAFF
>NA|TRBV7-9|NA|TRBJ2-7
TGTGCCAGCAGCCCCCAGTACGAGCAGTACTTC
CASSPQYEQYF
>NA|TRBV7-6|few|TRBJ1-1
TGTGCCAGCAGCTGGGACACAAACACTGAAGCTTTCTTT
CASSWDTNTEAFF
>NA|TRBV19|NA|TRBJ1-1
TGTGCCAGTAGTATAGGGGGGAACACTGAAGCTTTCTTT
CASSIGGNTEAFF
>TRBD2|TRBV10-1|once|TRBJ2-7
TGCGCCAGCAGTCGTAGCGGGAGAATTGTGCCATCCTACGAGCAGTACTTC
CASSRSGRIVPSYEQYF
>TRBD2|TRBV2|few|TRBJ2-1
TGTGCCTCCGGAGGTCTAGCGGGATTCAATGAGCAGTTCTTC
CASGGLAGFNEQFF
>NA|TRBV4-1|NA|TRBJ1-4
TGCGCCAGCAGCCAATACCGGGAGAATGAAAAACTGTTTTTT
CASSQYRENEKLFF
>NA|TRBV6-1|few|TRBJ1-5
TGTGCCAGCAGTGAAGGGGGGTCGAGCAATCAGCCCCAGCATTTT
CASSEGGSSNQPQHF
>TRBD1|TRBV19|few|TRBJ1-5
TGTGCCAGTAGTGTAAAAGGGACAGTTTCCACAAATCAGCCCCAGCATTTT
CASSVKGTVSTNQPQHF
>TRBD2|TRBV27|NA|TRBJ2-3
TGTGCCAGCAGTTTAGTGGGGAGCGGGGGGTTCACAGATACGCAGTATTTT
CASSLVGSGGFTDTQYF
>NA|TRBV2|once|TRBJ2-2
TGTGCCAGCAGTGACGGGACCCAGGTCCGGGAGCTGTTTTTT
CASSDGTQVRELFF
>NA|TRBV7-9|NA|TRBJ1-5
TGTGCCAGCAGCTCGGACACCGTCAATCAGCCCCAGCATTTT
CASSSDTVNQPQHF
>NA|TRBV19|NA|TRBJ2-3
TGTGCCAGTAGTATATCCTACGGAGATACGCAGTATTTT
CASSISYGDTQYF
>TRBD1|TRBV7-2|NA|TRBJ1-5
TGTGCCAGCAGCGACAGGGCGGGTCAGCCCCAGCATTTT
CASSDRAGQPQHF
>TRBD1|TRBV2|NA|TRBJ2-1
TGTGCCAGCAGCTTGAGAGGGGGCGGCTACAATGAGCAGTTCTTC
CASSLRGGGYNEQFF
>NA|TRBV5-5|NA|TRBJ1-1
TGTGCCAGCAGCTTGACAGACACTGAAGCTTTCTTT
CASSLTDTEAFF
>NA|TRBV19|NA|TRBJ2-7
TGTGCCAGTAGTACCCCAGGCTACGAGCAGTACTTC
CASSTPGYEQYF